A selection of T cell receptor beta chains follows, all from one sample in a study of blood T cell repertoires in COVID-19. Repertoires were generated with immunoSEQ multiplex PCR, while TCRdb's copy carries only in-frame clones and drops some. The sample holds 200,000 to 300,000 clones, approximately 84% seen once. Material: peripheral blood. These receptors were obtained from a man aged 45 to 65 with acute or convalescent COVID-19. CDR3s include the opening cysteine and the closing phenylalanine or tryptophan. D genes are given only for firm matches. Rows may omit the clone size; those that give it use once, few, many or a size class.

V	D	J	size	CDR3	DNA
TRBV2	NA	TRBJ2-2	NA	CASSEGTGHTGELFF	TGTGCCAGCAGTGAAGGTACAGGGCACACCGGGGAGCTGTTTTTT
TRBV19	NA	TRBJ2-7	few	CASSPGQTYEQYF	TGTGCCAGTAGCCCGGGACAAACCTACGAGCAGTACTTC
TRBV2	TRBD1	TRBJ1-4	NA	CATYYDRGRTNEKLFF	TGTGCCACGTACTATGACAGGGGGAGAACTAATGAAAAACTGTTTTTT
TRBV6-5	TRBD2	TRBJ2-3	NA	CASSYSAGGGTDTQYF	TGTGCCAGCAGTTACTCGGCGGGGGGCGGCACAGATACGCAGTATTTT
TRBV4-1	NA	TRBJ1-1	NA	CASSQDRGRGTEAFF	TGCGCCAGCAGCCAAGATAGAGGGCGAGGTACTGAAGCTTTCTTT
TRBV14	NA	TRBJ2-7	NA	CASSLPTGYEQYF	TGTGCCAGCAGCCTTCCAACAGGGTACGAGCAGTACTTC
TRBV6-5	NA	TRBJ2-5	NA	CASSYNRETQYF	TGTGCCAGCAGTTACAATCGAGAGACCCAGTACTTC
TRBV11-2	NA	TRBJ1-4	NA	CASSLWDTEKLFF	TGTGCCAGCAGCTTATGGGACACTGAAAAACTGTTTTTT
TRBV29-1	TRBD1	TRBJ2-7	NA	CSVEPGQGPYEQYF	TGCAGCGTTGAACCGGGACAGGGGCCCTACGAGCAGTACTTC
TRBV5-1	NA	TRBJ1-1	NA	CASSQAIEYTEAFF	TGCGCCAGCAGCCAGGCGATAGAGTACACTGAAGCTTTCTTT
TRBV4-2	TRBD2	TRBJ2-1	NA	CASSQEVLAPYNEQFF	TGTGCCAGCAGCCAAGAAGTACTAGCGCCCTACAATGAGCAGTTCTTC